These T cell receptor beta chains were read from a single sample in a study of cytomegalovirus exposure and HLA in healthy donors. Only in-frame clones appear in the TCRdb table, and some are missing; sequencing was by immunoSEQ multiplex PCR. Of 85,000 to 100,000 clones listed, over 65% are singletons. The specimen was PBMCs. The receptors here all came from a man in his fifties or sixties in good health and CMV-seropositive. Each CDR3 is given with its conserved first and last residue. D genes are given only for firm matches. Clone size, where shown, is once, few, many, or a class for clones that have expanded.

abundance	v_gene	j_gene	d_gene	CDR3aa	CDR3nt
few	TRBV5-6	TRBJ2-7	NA	CASSLEPSAFGEQYF	TGTGCCAGCAGCTTGGAACCGTCAGCGTTTGGCGAGCAGTACTTC
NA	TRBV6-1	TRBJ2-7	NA	CASSSRQGPSYEQYF	TGTGCCAGCAGTAGCCGGCAGGGCCCCTCCTACGAGCAGTACTTC
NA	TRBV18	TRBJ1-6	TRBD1	CASSGQGALNSPLHF	TGTGCCAGCTCAGGACAGGGGGCTCTTAATTCACCCCTCCACTTT
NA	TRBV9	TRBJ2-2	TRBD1	CASSVWDRGTGELFF	TGTGCCAGCAGCGTATGGGACAGAGGCACCGGGGAGCTGTTTTTT
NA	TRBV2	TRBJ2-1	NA	CASTRGEIYNEQFF	TGTGCCAGCACCCGGGGTGAAATATACAATGAGCAGTTCTTC
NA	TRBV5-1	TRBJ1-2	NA	CASSLPGFGYTF	TGCGCCAGCAGCTTGCCCGGGTTTGGCTACACCTTC
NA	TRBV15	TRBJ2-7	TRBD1	CATSRGGQGAIEQYF	TGTGCCACCAGCAGAGGGGGACAGGGGGCGATCGAGCAGTACTTC
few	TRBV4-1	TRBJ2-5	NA	CASSQGGQETQYF	TGCGCCAGCAGCCAAGGCGGCCAAGAGACCCAGTACTTC
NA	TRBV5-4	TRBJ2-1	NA	CASSLNPGNEQFF	TGTGCCAGCAGCTTGAATCCGGGTAATGAGCAGTTCTTC
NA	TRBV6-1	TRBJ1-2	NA	CASIKGDLTDGYTF	TGTGCCAGCATTAAGGGAGACCTTACTGATGGCTACACCTTC
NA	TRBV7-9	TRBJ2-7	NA	CASSRSGGPSSYEQYF	TGTGCCAGCAGCAGATCCGGGGGGCCGAGCTCCTACGAGCAGTACTTC
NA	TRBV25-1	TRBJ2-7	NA	CASSESVFPFEEQYF	TGTGCCAGCAGTGAATCAGTATTCCCCTTTGAAGAGCAGTACTTC
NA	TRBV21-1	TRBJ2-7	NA	CASSKCGEDRDYPYGEQYF	TGTGCCAGCAGCAAATGTGGGGAAGACCGGGACTACCCGTATGGGGAGCAGTACTTC
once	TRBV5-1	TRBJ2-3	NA	CASSTGQLTDTQYF	TGCGCCAGCAGCACTGGACAGCTCACAGATACGCAGTATTTT
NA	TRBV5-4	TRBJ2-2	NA	CASSLGQGAGELFF	TGTGCCAGCAGCTTGGGGCAGGGTGCCGGGGAGCTGTTTTTT
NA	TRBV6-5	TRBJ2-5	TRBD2	CASSSGLAGLETQYF	TGTGCCAGCAGTTCGGGACTAGCGGGGTTGGAGACCCAGTACTTC
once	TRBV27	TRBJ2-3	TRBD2	CASRRLAGGVNSDTQYF	TGTGCCAGCAGACGACTAGCGGGGGGAGTGAACTCAGATACGCAGTATTTT
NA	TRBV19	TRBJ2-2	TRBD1	CASSVTGFTGELFF	TGTGCCAGTAGTGTGACAGGGTTCACCGGGGAGCTGTTTTTT
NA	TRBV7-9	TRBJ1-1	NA	CASSSTGNTEAFF	TGTGCCAGCAGCTCCACAGGGAACACTGAAGCTTTCTTT
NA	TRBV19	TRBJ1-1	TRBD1	CASRQGSAPNTEAFF	TGTGCCAGCCGACAGGGATCGGCCCCGAACACTGAAGCTTTCTTT
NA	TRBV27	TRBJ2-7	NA	CASSLGQSYEQYF	TGTGCCAGCAGTTTAGGACAGTCTTACGAGCAGTACTTC
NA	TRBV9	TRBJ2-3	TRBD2	CASSGGTSGVTDTQYF	TGTGCCAGCAGCGGCGGGACTAGCGGGGTCACAGATACGCAGTATTTT
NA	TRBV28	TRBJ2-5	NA	CASSRNGQLQETQYF	TGTGCCAGCAGTCGAAACGGACAGTTACAAGAGACCCAGTACTTC
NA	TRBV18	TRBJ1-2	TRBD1	CASSPRGQGAYGYTF	TGTGCCAGCTCACCCCGGGGACAGGGGGCCTATGGCTACACCTTC
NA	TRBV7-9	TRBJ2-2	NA	CASSLRAGELFF	TGTGCCAGCAGCTTACGGGCCGGGGAGCTGTTTTTT
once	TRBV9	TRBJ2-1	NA	CASSASSSSYNEQFF	TGTGCCAGCAGCGCGTCTAGCAGTTCCTACAATGAGCAGTTCTTC
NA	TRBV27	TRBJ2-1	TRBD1	CASRWGTGAYNEQFF	TGTGCCAGCAGGTGGGGGACAGGGGCTTACAATGAGCAGTTCTTC
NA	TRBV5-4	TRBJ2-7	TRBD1	CASSLGTGIGEQYF	TGTGCCAGCAGCTTAGGGACAGGGATTGGCGAGCAGTACTTC
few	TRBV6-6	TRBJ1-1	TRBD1	CASSTGVPEAFF	TGTGCCAGCAGTACAGGGGTTCCTGAAGCTTTCTTT
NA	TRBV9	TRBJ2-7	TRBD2	CASSATSGALEQYF	TGTGCCAGCAGCGCGACTAGCGGGGCCCTCGAGCAGTACTTC
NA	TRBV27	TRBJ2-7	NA	CASSRDRSYSYEQYF	TGTGCCAGCAGCCGCGACAGGTCCTACTCCTACGAGCAGTACTTC
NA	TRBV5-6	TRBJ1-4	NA	CASSFLEGRNEKLFF	TGTGCCAGCAGCTTTCTGGAGGGACGAAATGAAAAACTGTTTTTT
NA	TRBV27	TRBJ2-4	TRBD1	CASSLRGTGVGNIQYF	TGTGCCAGCAGTTTAAGAGGGACAGGGGTGGGTAACATTCAGTACTTC
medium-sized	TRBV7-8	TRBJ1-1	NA	CASSPLTGGKAFF	TGTGCCAGCAGTCCACTAACCGGAGGGAAAGCTTTCTTT
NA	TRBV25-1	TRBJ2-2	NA	CASMGQANTGELFF	TGTGCCAGCATGGGCCAAGCCAACACCGGGGAGCTGTTTTTT
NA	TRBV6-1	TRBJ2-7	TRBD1	CASADRGLSYEQYF	TGTGCCAGCGCGGACAGGGGGCTCTCCTACGAGCAGTACTTC
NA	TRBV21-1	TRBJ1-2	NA	CASSNRFLNGYTF	TGTGCCAGCAGCAACAGGTTTCTAAATGGCTACACCTTC
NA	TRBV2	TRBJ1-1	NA	CASSPRGGGSTEAFF	TGTGCCAGCAGTCCCCGGGGGGGCGGTAGCACTGAAGCTTTCTTT